Below are 12 T cell receptor beta chains sequenced from a single sample in a study of blood T cell repertoires in COVID-19. Data came from immunoSEQ multiplex PCR; TCRdb stores just in-frame clones and leaves some out. The table lists 250,000 to 300,000 clones, more than 75% of them singletons. The specimen was peripheral blood. The receptors stem from a woman in her fifties or sixties with COVID-19, enrolled during active disease.

The chain carries TRBV7-3 and TRBJ1-1, with D maybe TRBD1 (6 bases). The CDR3 sequence is 13 residues long. V lost 4 bases and J lost 4, with 10 bases in between. Germline V gene data show CDR1 as SGHTA and CDR2 as FQGTGA. This CDR3 reads CASSSTGSTEAFF. The CDR3 DNA follows: TGTGCCAGCAGCTCCACAGGGTCCACTGAAGCTTTCTTT.

This clone has a count of ten or more. The chain carries TRBV19 and TRBJ1-1, with D tentatively TRBD1 (5 bases). The V gene's germline CDR1 is LNHDA and CDR2 SQIVND (reference sequence). Trimming left V 10 bases short and J 3 bases short, with 15 bases between. The CDR3 is 13 amino acids. CDR3 in amino acids: CATSTVWDTEAFF. The CDR3 bases are TGTGCCACCTCGACAGTCTGGGACACTGAAGCTTTCTTT.

The genes are TRBV4-1 and TRBJ2-2; TRBD2 aligns across 10 bases. CDR1 and CDR2 (germline): MGHRA, YSYEKL. The CDR3 sequence is 15 residues long. J gave up 6 bases and V 4 bases, and 5 bases lay outside the gene matches. CDR3: CASSPSGLAPGELFF. The CDR3 coding sequence is TGCGCCAGCAGCCCATCGGGACTAGCGCCCGGGGAGCTGTTTTTT.

The CDR3 nucleotides read TGTGCCAGTAGCAGGGGACAGGGGGACTTCTACGAGCAGTACTTC. Translated, it gives CASSRGQGDFYEQYF. The chain couples TRBV19 to TRBJ2-7; 11 bases line up with TRBD1. The V segment lost 6 bases and the J segment 3 bases; nucleotides outside the gene matches: 7. Germline V gene lookup returns CDR1 LNHDA and CDR2 SQIVND (reference sequence). CDR3 length: 15 residues.

The gene calls are TRBV10-3 and TRBJ1-2; D gene uncertain. There are 21 residues in the CDR3. Germline loops: CDR1 ENHRY, CDR2 SYGVKD. Deletions cut 5 bases from V and 4 bases from J, with 35 bases between. The CDR3 here is CAISSEPGPYSPEPLLYGYTF. The CDR3 nucleotides read TGTGCCATCAGTTCTGAACCTGGCCCGTATTCTCCGGAGCCGCTGCTCTATGGCTACACCTTC.

This clone appeared a single time. V is TRBV21-1 and J is TRBJ2-5; the table's TRBD2 call for D was not verified on the DNA. TRBV21-1 is assigned pseudogene status. The CDR3 spans 16 residues. The CDR3, as DNA: TGTGCCAGCAGCTCAACGACGGGACTAGCGGAAGAGACCCAGTACTTC. Its protein product is CASSSTTGLAEETQYF.

The chain recombines TRBV6-5 with TRBJ2-1; the D is unclear. V gave up 5 bases and J gave up 5 bases, with 13 bases separating them. CDR3 size: 14 residues. Germline CDR1 MNHEY, CDR2 SVGAGI. CDR3 sequence (DNA): TGTGCCAGCAGTCCGGTGAATCAAGACAATGAGCAGTTCTTC. Translating gives CASSPVNQDNEQFF.

The chain has TRBV5-4 and TRBJ2-1; 8 bases match TRBD2. The germline CDR1 and CDR2 sequences are SGHNT and YYREEE (reference sequence). The CDR3 covers 17 residues. The trim removed 0 bases at V and 5 bases at J, leaving 10 bases unmatched. CDR3 sequence: CASSLGGGGRWDNEQFF. The CDR3 bases are TGTGCCAGCAGCTTGGGAGGTGGCGGGAGGTGGGACAATGAGCAGTTCTTC. The variable domain in full, with the rest retrieved from reference TRBV5-4 and TRBJ2-1, is ETGVTQSPTHLIKTRGQQVTLRCSSQSGHNTVSWYQQALGQGPQFIFQYYREEENGRGNFPPRFSGLQFPNYSSELNVNALELDDSALYLCASSLGGGGRWDNEQFFGPGTRLTVL.

V and J are TRBV5-4 and TRBJ2-3; 13 nucleotides agree with TRBD2. Looked up from germline, CDR1 is SGHNT and CDR2 is YYREEE (reference sequence). J gave up 5 bases and V 4 bases, and 7 bases lay outside the gene matches. The CDR3 loop spans 16 amino acids. CDR3 DNA sequence: TGTGCCAGCAGCATCCGGACTAGCGGGAGAGGAGATACGCAGTATTTT. This translates into CASSIRTSGRGDTQYF.

The chain links TRBV28 to TRBJ1-2; 9 bases are a match to TRBD1. Germline V gene sequence: CDR1 MDHEN, CDR2 SYDVKM. The CDR3 contains 16 residues. V was pared by 4 bases and J by 4 bases, with 10 bases of the junction left unmatched. The CDR3: CASSYRQGVSGYGYTF. Here the CDR3 DNA reads TGTGCCAGCAGTTACAGACAGGGGGTCTCCGGCTATGGCTACACCTTC.

The V gene is TRBV7-9, the J gene TRBJ2-1; 9 positions agree with TRBD2. This CDR3 region has 14 residues. Germline V gene lookup returns CDR1 SEHNR and CDR2 FQNEAQ (reference sequence). With V trimmed by 4 bases and J by 7 bases, 5 bases remained unmatched. The CDR3 sequence: CASSSRLAVNEQFF. CDR3 sequence (DNA): TGTGCCAGCAGCTCCCGACTAGCGGTTAATGAGCAGTTCTTC.

V and J are TRBV18 and TRBJ2-3; maybe TRBD2 (5 bases). Germline lookup yields CDR1 KGHSH and CDR2 LQKENI. The CDR3 has 16 residues. The V and J ends lost 6 bases and 5 bases respectively, with 21 bases between them. DNA for the CDR3: TGTGCCAGCTCCCCCTCGGGGAGCGGCCCTCAAGATACGCAGTATTTT. This codes for CASSPSGSGPQDTQYF.